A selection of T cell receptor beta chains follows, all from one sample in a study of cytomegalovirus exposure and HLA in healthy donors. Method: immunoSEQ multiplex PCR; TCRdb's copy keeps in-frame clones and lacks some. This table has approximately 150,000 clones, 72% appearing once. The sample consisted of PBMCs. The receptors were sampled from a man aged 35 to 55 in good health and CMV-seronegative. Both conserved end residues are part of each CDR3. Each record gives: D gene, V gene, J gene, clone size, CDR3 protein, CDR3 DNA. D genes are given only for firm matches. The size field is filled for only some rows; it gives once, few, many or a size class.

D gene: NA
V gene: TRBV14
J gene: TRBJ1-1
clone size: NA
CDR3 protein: CASSQGREMNTEAFF
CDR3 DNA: TGTGCCAGCAGCCAAGGGAGGGAAATGAACACTGAAGCTTTCTTT

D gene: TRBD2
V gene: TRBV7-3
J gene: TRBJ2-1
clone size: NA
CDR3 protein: CASSLSLAGRNEQFF
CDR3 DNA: TGTGCCAGCAGCTTAAGCCTAGCGGGGAGGAATGAGCAGTTCTTC

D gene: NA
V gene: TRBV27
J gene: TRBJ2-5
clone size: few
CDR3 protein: CASTTSKAGSSETQYF
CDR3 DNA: TGTGCCAGCACCACGAGCAAGGCGGGGAGTTCGGAGACCCAGTACTTC

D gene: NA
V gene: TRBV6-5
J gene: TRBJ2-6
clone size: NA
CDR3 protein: CASSLGHSGANVLTF
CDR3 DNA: TGTGCCAGCAGTTTGGGACACTCTGGGGCCAACGTCCTGACTTTC

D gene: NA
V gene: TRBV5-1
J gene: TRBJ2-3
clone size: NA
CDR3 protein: CASSLPFGAGTQYF
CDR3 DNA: TGCGCCAGCAGCTTACCATTCGGAGCGGGTACGCAGTATTTT

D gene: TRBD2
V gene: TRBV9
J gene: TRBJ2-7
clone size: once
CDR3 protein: CASSVTSGTYEQYF
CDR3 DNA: TGTGCCAGCAGCGTAACTAGCGGGACGTACGAGCAGTACTTC

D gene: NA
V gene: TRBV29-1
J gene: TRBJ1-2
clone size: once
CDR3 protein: CSSGGRSEGYTF
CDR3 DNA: TGCAGCTCGGGAGGGAGAAGTGAAGGCTACACCTTC

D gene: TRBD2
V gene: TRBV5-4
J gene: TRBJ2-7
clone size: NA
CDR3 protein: CASSFAGGYEQYF
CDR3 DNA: TGTGCCAGCAGCTTCGCGGGGGGCTACGAGCAGTACTTC

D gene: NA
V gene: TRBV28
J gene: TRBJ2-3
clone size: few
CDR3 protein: CASTRGSTQYF
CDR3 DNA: TGTGCCAGCACCCGAGGCAGTACGCAGTATTTT

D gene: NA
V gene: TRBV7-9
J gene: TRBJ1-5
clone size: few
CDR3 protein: CASSLGRGNQPQHF
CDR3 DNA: TGTGCCAGCAGCTTAGGCAGGGGCAATCAGCCCCAGCATTTT

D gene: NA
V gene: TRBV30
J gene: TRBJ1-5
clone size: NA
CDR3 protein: CAWSVDRRNQPQHF
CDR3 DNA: TGTGCCTGGAGTGTGGACAGACGCAATCAGCCCCAGCATTTT

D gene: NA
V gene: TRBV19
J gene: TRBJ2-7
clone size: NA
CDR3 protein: CASSIVSSGYEQYF
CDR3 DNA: TGTGCCAGTAGTATAGTGAGTAGCGGCTACGAGCAGTACTTC

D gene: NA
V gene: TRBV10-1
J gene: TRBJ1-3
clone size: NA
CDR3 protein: CASSESTLGRPLGNTIYF
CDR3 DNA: TGCGCCAGCAGTGAGTCGACTCTGGGGCGGCCCCTCGGAAACACCATATATTTT

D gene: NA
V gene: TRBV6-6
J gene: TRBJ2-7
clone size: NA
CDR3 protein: CASSYSPWASEQYF
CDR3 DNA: TGTGCCAGCAGTTACTCGCCTTGGGCTTCCGAGCAGTACTTC

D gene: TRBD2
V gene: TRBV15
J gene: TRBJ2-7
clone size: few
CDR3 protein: CATRGTSCSYEQYF
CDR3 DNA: TGTGCCACCAGGGGGACTAGCTGTTCCTACGAGCAGTACTTC

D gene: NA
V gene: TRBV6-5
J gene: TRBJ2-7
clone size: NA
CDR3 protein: CATSQGTYEQYF
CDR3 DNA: TGTGCCACCTCACAGGGTACCTACGAGCAGTACTTC

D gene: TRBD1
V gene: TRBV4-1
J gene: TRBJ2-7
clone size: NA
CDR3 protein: CASSLTWGQGGLEQYF
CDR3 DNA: TGCGCCAGCAGCCTTACCTGGGGACAGGGCGGTCTAGAGCAGTACTTC

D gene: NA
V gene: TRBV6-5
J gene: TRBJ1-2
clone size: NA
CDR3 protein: CASSYSGMTTNGYTF
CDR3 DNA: TGTGCCAGCAGTTACTCCGGCATGACAACCAATGGCTACACCTTC

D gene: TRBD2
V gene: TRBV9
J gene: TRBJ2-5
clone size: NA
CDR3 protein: CASSVDTSGAFVLETQYF
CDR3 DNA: TGTGCCAGCAGCGTTGATACGAGCGGGGCCTTTGTTTTGGAGACCCAGTACTTC

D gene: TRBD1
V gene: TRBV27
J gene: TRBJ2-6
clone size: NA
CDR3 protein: CASSLWTGVSGANVLTF
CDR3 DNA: TGTGCCAGCAGTTTATGGACAGGGGTATCTGGGGCCAACGTCCTGACTTTC

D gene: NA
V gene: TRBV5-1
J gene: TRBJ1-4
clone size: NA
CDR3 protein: CASSLAPLEKLFF
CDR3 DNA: TGCGCCAGCAGCTTGGCCCCTCTTGAAAAACTGTTTTTT

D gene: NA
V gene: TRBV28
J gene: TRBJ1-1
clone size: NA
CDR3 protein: CASSNRGGVSTEAFF
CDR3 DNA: TGTGCCAGCAGTAACCGAGGGGGGGTGAGCACTGAAGCTTTCTTT

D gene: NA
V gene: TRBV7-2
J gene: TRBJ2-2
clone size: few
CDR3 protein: CAGSPGVGAGELFF
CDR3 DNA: TGTGCCGGTAGCCCGGGAGTTGGTGCCGGGGAGCTGTTTTTT

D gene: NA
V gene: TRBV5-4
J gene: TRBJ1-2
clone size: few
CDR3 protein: CASSPSGGLRYGYTF
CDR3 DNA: TGTGCCAGCAGCCCGAGCGGGGGGCTACGCTATGGCTACACCTTC

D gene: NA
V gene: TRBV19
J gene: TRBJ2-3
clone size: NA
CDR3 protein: CASSPQVSTDTQYF
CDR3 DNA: TGTGCCAGTAGTCCCCAGGTTAGCACAGATACGCAGTATTTT

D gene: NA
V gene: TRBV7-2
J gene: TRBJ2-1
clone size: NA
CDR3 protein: CASSLAGLNEQFF
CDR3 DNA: TGTGCCAGCAGCTTAGCGGGGCTAAATGAGCAGTTCTTC

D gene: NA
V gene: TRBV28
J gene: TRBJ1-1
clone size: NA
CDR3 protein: CASSFTGDEAFF
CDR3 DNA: TGTGCCAGCAGTTTTACAGGTGACGAAGCTTTCTTT

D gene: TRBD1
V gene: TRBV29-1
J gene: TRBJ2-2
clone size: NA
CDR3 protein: CSGGQQGIGELFF
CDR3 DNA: TGCAGCGGAGGACAACAGGGGATCGGGGAGCTGTTTTTT

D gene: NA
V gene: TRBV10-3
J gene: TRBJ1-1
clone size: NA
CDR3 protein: CAISSQGLGEAFF
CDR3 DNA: TGTGCCATCAGTTCACAGGGTCTGGGTGAAGCTTTCTTT

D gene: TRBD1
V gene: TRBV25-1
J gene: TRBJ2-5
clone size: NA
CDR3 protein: CASSEFGTGQETQYF
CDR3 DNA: TGTGCCAGCAGTGAATTTGGGACAGGCCAAGAGACCCAGTACTTC

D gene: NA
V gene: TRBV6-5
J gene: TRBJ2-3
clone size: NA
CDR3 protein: CASSYADRTDTQYF
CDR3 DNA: TGTGCCAGCAGTTACGCCGACAGGACAGATACGCAGTATTTT

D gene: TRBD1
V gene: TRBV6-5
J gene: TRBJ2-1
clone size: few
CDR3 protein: CASSTGQEYNEQFF
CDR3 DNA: TGTGCCAGCAGTACGGGACAGGAATACAATGAGCAGTTCTTC

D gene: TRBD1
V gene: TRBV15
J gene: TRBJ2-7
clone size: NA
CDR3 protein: CATSARDRVWEQYF
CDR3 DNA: TGTGCCACCAGCGCCCGGGACAGGGTGTGGGAGCAGTACTTC

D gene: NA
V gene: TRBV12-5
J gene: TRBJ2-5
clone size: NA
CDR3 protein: CASGLVPWTVQETQYF
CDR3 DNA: TGTGCTAGTGGTTTGGTACCCTGGACAGTACAAGAGACCCAGTACTTC

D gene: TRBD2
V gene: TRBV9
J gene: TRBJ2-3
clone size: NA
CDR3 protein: CASSVGLAGGRRQYF
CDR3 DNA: TGTGCCAGCAGCGTAGGACTAGCGGGGGGGCGTAGGCAGTATTTT

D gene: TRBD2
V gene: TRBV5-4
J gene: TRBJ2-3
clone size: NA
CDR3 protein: CASSLGGRATPADTQYF
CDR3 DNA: TGTGCCAGCAGCTTAGGAGGGAGGGCCACTCCGGCAGATACGCAGTATTTT

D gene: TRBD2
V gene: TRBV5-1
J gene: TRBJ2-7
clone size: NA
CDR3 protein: CASSKTGGSYEQYF
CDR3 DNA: TGCGCCAGCAGCAAGACGGGAGGTTCCTACGAGCAGTACTTC

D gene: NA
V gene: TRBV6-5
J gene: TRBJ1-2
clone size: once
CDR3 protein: CASSYNKDWSGYTF
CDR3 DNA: TGTGCCAGCAGTTACAACAAGGATTGGAGTGGCTACACCTTC

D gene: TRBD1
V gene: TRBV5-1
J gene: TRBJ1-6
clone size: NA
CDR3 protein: CASRPGTGESPLNF
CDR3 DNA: TGCGCCAGCAGGCCCGGGACAGGTGAATCACCCCTCAACTTT

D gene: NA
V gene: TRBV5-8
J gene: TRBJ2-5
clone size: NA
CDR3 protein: CASSPRGAGASMQYF
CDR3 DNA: TGTGCCAGCAGCCCACGAGGGGCAGGGGCCTCGATGCAGTACTTC

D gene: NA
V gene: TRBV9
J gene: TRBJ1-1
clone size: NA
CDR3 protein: CASSGTEGTEAFF
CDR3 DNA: TGTGCCAGCAGCGGAACAGAGGGCACTGAAGCTTTCTTT

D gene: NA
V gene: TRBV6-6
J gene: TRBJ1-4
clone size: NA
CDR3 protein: CASRGTGNEEKLFF
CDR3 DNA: TGTGCCAGTCGGGGAACAGGGAATGAAGAAAAACTGTTTTTT

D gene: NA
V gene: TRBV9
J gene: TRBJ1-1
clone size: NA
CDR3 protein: CASSVISGSPEAFF
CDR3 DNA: TGTGCCAGCAGCGTAATTTCCGGGTCCCCTGAAGCTTTCTTT

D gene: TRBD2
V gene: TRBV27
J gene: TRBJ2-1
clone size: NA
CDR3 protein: CASSRTSGSYNEQFF
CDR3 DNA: TGTGCCAGCAGTCGGACTAGCGGATCCTACAATGAGCAGTTCTTC

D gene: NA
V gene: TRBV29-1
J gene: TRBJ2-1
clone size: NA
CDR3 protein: CSVYKTTHNEQFF
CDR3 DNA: TGCAGCGTTTATAAGACTACACACAATGAGCAGTTCTTC

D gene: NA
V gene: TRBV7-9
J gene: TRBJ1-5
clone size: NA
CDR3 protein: CASSLSNQPQHF
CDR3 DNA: TGTGCCAGCAGCTTATCGAATCAGCCCCAGCATTTT

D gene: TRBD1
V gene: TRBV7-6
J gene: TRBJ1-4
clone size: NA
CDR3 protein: CASSLALRSGGNEKLFF
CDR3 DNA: TGTGCCAGCAGCTTAGCCCTCCGGTCAGGGGGTAATGAAAAACTGTTTTTT

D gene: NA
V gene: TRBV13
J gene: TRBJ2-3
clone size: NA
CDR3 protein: CASSLPGGITNTQYF
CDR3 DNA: TGTGCCAGCAGCCTCCCCGGGGGAATTACTAATACGCAGTATTTT